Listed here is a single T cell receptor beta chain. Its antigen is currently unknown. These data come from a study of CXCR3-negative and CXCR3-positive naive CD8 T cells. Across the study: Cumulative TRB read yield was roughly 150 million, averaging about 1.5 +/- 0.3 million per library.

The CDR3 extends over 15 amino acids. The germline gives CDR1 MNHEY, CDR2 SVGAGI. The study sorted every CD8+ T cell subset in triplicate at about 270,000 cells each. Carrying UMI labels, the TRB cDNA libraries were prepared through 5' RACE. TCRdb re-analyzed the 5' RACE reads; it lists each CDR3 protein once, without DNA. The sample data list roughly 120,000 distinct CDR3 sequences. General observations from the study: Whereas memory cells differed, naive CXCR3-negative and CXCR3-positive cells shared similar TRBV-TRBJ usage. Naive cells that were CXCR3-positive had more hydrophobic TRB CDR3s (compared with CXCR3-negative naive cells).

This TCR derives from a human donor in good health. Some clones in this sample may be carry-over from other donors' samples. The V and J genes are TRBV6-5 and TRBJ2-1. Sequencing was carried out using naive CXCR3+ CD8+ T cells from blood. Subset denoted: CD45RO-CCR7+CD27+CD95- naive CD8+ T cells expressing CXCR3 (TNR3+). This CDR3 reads CASSFHSDPLNEQFF.